This T cell receptor beta chain appears in the sequencing data of a study of blood T cell repertoires in COVID-19. Study in general: Specimens from acute and convalescent COVID-19 originated in the United States, Italy and Spain. From T cells, B-cell-depleted T cells, or PBMCs came the material, which was cDNA or gDNA.

Authors' analysis steps: Counts of nucleated cells, estimated from reference gene primer amplification, were obtained. This table comes from immunoSEQ multiplex PCR, and its TCRdb copy is limited to in-frame clones, with some not included. For V, J and clone size, that table is used; D and trimming come from the DNA. The table includes 190,000 or so clones, approximately 86% detected once. Sequenced: peripheral blood. The source of this sequence is a man aged 35 to 55 with active or convalescent COVID-19.

CDR3 residues: CASSTGKTSGGAVGYEQYF. The DNA for the CDR3 is TGTGCCAGCAGTACTGGAAAGACTAGCGGGGGGGCCGTCGGCTACGAGCAGTACTTC. The chain joins TRBV28 to TRBJ2-7; 14 nucleotides match TRBD2. This CDR3 is 19 amino acids long. The V segment lost 5 bases and the J segment 3 bases; nucleotides outside the gene matches: 15. Germline V gives CDR1 MDHEN, CDR2 SYDVKM.